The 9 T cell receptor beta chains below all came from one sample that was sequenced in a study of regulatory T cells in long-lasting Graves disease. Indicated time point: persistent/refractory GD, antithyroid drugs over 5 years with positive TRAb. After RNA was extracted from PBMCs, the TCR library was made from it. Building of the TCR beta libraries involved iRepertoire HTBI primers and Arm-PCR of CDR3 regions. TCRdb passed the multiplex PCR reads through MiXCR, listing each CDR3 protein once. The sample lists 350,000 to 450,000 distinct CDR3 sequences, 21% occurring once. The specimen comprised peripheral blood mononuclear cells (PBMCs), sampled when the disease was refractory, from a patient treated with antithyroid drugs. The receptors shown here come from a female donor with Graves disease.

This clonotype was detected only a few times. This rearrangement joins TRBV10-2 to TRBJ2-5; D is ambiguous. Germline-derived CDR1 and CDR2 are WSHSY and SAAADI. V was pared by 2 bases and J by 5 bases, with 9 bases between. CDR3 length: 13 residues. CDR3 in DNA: TGCGCCAGCAGTGAGGAAGCGTGGGAGACCCAGTACTTC. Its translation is CASSEEAWETQYF.

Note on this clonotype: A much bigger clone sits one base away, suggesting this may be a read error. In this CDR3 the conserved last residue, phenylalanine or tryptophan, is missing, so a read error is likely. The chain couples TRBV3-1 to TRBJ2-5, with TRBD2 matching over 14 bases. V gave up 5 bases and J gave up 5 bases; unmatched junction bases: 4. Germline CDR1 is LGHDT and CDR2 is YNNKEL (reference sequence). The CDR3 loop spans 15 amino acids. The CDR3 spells CASSTGLAGVETQYL. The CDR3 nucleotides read TGTGCCAGCAGCACGGGACTAGCGGGAGTGGAGACCCAGTACCTC.

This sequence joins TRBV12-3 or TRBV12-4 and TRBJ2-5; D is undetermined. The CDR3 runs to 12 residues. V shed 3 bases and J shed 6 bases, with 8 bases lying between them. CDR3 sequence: CASSLGLQTQYF. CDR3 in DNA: TGTGCCAGCAGTTTGGGCTTACAGACCCAGTACTTC.

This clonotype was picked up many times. CDR3 loop: CASSLGPGGANYGYTF. CDR3 in DNA: TGTGCCAGCAGTTTGGGCCCAGGGGGAGCTAACTATGGCTACACCTTC. The chain employs TRBV27 and TRBJ1-2; 7 bases line up with TRBD1. Trimming took 3 bases from V and 0 from J; bases not matched to a gene: 7. Germline loops: CDR1 MNHEY, CDR2 SMNVEV (reference sequence). CDR3 size: 16 residues.

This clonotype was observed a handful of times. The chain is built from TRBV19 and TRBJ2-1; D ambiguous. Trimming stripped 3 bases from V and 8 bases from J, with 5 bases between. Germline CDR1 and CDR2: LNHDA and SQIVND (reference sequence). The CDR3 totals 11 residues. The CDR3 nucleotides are TGTGCCAGTAGTATGGGCCATGAGCAGTTCTTC. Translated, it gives CASSMGHEQFF.

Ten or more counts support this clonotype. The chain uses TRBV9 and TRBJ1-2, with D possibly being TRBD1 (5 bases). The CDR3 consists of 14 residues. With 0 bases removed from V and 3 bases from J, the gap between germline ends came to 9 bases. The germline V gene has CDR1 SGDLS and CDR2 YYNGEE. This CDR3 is CASSVDLGDYGYTF. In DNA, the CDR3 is TGTGCCAGCAGCGTAGATTTGGGGGACTATGGCTACACCTTC.

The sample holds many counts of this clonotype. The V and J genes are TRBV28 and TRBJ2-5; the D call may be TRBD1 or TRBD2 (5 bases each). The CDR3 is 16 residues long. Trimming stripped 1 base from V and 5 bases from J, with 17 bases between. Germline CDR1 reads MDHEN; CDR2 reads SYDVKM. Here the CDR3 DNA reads TGTGCCAGCAGTTTATTGACCGATACGGGACGGGAGACCCAGTACTTC. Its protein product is CASSLLTDTGRETQYF.

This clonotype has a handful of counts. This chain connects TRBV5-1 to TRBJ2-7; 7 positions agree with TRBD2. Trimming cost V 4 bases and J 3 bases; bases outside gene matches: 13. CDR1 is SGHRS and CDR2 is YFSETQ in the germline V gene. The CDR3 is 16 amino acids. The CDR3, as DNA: TGCGCCAGCAGCCGGGCCGGGACTACCGCCGTCTACGAGCAGTACTTC. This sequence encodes CASSRAGTTAVYEQYF.

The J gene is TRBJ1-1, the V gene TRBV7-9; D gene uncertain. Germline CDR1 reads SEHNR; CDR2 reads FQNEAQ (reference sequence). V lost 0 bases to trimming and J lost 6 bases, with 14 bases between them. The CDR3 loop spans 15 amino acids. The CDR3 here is CASSLARGPRAEAFF. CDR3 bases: TGTGCCAGCAGCTTAGCAAGAGGACCGAGGGCTGAAGCTTTCTTT. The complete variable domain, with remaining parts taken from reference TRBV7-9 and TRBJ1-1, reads DTGVSQNPRHKITKRGQNVTFRCDPISEHNRLYWYRQTLGQGPEFLTYFQNEAQLEKSRLLSDRFSAERPKGSFSTLEIQRTEQGDSAMYLCASSLARGPRAEAFFGQGTRLTVV.